What follows are 30 T cell receptor beta chains derived from one specimen sequenced in a study of blood T cell repertoires in COVID-19. Clones were sequenced by immunoSEQ multiplex PCR, and TCRdb holds only the in-frame ones, with some missing. Among 250,000 to 300,000 clones listed, approximately 90% were seen once. Specimen: peripheral blood. The source of these receptors is a man aged 18 to 30 with active or convalescent COVID-19.

CDR3 sequence reads: CASSPRRGPFYEQYF. The CDR3, as DNA: TGTGCCAGCTCACCACGGCGGGGTCCCTTCTACGAGCAGTACTTC. This chain joins TRBV18 and TRBJ2-7; D possibly corresponds to TRBD2 (6 bases). This CDR3 contains 15 residues. Germline loops: CDR1 KGHSH, CDR2 LQKENI. V lost 1 base, J lost 3 bases, and 13 bases lay in between.

The CDR3: CASSLSTSVRSQPQHF. Written as DNA, the CDR3 is TGTGCCAGCAGTTTATCCACCAGTGTGAGGAGTCAGCCCCAGCATTTT. This chain uses TRBV28 with TRBJ1-5; unclear D gene. Germline values: CDR1 MDHEN, CDR2 SYDVKM. V lost 1 base to trimming and J lost 6 bases, with 16 bases between them. The CDR3 has 16 residues.

The CDR3 nucleotides read TGTGCCAGCAGTCCTGACAGGGTTGAAAATGAGCAGTTCTTC. Its protein product is CASSPDRVENEQFF. V and J are TRBV2 and TRBJ2-1, with 7 bases matching TRBD1. V was pared by 5 bases and J by 7 bases, with 8 bases of the junction left unmatched. CDR1 SNHLY and CDR2 FYNNEI come from the germline V gene. The CDR3 extends over 14 amino acids. Full variable domain (outside the CDR3, taken from reference TRBV2 and TRBJ2-1): EPEVTQTPSHQVTQMGQEVILRCVPISNHLYFYWYRQILGQKVEFLVSFYNNEISEKSEIFDDQFSVERPDGSNFTLKIRSTKLEDSAMYFCASSPDRVENEQFFGPGTRLTVL.

This clone has a handful of counts. This chain connects TRBV30 to TRBJ2-7; D not resolved. Trimming stripped 5 bases from V and 0 bases from J, with 14 bases between. CDR1 GTSNPN and CDR2 SVGIG come from the germline V gene (reference sequence). The CDR3 contains 14 residues. CDR3: CAWEESASSYEQYF. In DNA, the CDR3 is TGTGCCTGGGAGGAGAGTGCGTCCTCCTACGAGCAGTACTTC.

This rearrangement joins TRBV18 to TRBJ2-5; D possibly corresponds to TRBD1 (5 bases). Germline V gives CDR1 KGHSH, CDR2 LQKENI. This CDR3 is 14 amino acids long. The V end lost 3 bases, the J end lost 3 bases, and 11 bases lay between the germline ends. CDR3 nucleotides: TGTGCCAGCTCACCTCCCGGACAAGAAGAGACCCAGTACTTC. The encoded protein is CASSPPGQEETQYF.

J is TRBJ2-7 and V is TRBV28; D might be TRBD2 (6 bases). CDR1 and CDR2 (germline): MDHEN, SYDVKM. V was cut by 7 bases and J by 4 bases, with 14 bases left in between. The CDR3 length is 13 residues. CDR3 amino acids: CASNDSGNYEQYF. DNA for the CDR3: TGTGCCAGCAATGATAGCGGTAATTACGAGCAGTACTTC. Using reference TRBV28 and TRBJ2-7 for the parts outside the CDR3, the full variable domain is DVKVTQSSRYLVKRTGEKVFLECVQDMDHENMFWYRQDPGLGLRLIYFSYDVKMKEKGDIPEGYSVSREKKERFSLILESASTNQTSMYLCASNDSGNYEQYFGPGTRLTVT.

The J gene is TRBJ2-2, the V gene TRBV18; D gene ambiguous. The CDR3 is made up of 17 amino acids. Germline V gene sequence: CDR1 KGHSH, CDR2 LQKENI. The V gene lost 4 bases and the J gene lost 0 bases, with 15 bases spanning the gap. CDR3 sequence reads: CASSLFDSFANTGELFF. CDR3 coding DNA: TGTGCCAGCTCACTATTTGACTCGTTCGCGAACACCGGGGAGCTGTTTTTT.

The rearrangement joins TRBV28 to TRBJ1-1; the D is unclear. The V end was cut by 8 bases, the J end by 1 base, with 5 bases between. Per germline, CDR1 MDHEN and CDR2 SYDVKM. The CDR3 totals 11 residues. CDR3 sequence reads: CASRQNTEAFF. The DNA for the CDR3 is TGTGCCAGCCGACAGAACACTGAAGCTTTCTTT.

This sequence joins TRBV30 and TRBJ2-7, with D possibly being TRBD2 (6 bases). This CDR3 region has 15 residues. Trimming left V 0 bases short and J 2 bases short, with 14 bases between. Germline V CDR1 and CDR2: GTSNPN, SVGIG (reference sequence). The CDR3 bases are TGTGCCTGGAGTGTTGGAGGGGCTTTAACCTACGAGCAGTACTTC. This translates into CAWSVGGALTYEQYF.

This sequence joins TRBV7-2 and TRBJ1-1; D may be TRBD1 (6 bases). The germline V gene has CDR1 SGHTA and CDR2 FQGNSA. Trimming left V 2 bases short and J 0 bases short, with 10 bases between. The CDR3 consists of 15 residues. In nucleotides, the CDR3 is TGTGCCAGCAGCTTAACGGGACATATGAACACTGAAGCTTTCTTT. Amino acids: CASSLTGHMNTEAFF.

The V call is TRBV6-5, the J call TRBJ1-2, with D perhaps matching TRBD1 (5 bases). The CDR3 has 15 amino acids. Germline CDR1 MNHEY, CDR2 SVGAGI. The V gene lost 5 bases and the J gene lost 0 bases, with 13 bases spanning the gap. The CDR3 DNA sequence: TGTGCCAGCAGTACCTCCGAGACAGCTAACTATGGCTACACCTTC. As protein: CASSTSETANYGYTF.

This clone was seen only once. The chain joins TRBV4-1 to TRBJ2-7; the D is unclear. Germline lookup yields CDR1 MGHRA and CDR2 YSYEKL. The CDR3 runs to 16 residues. Deletions cut 5 bases from V and 0 bases from J, with 17 bases between. CDR3 in DNA: TGCGCCAGCAGCTTCCACTGGTGCACTATCTCCTACGAGCAGTACTTC. Its translation: CASSFHWCTISYEQYF.

The J gene is TRBJ1-2, the V gene TRBV6-6; D perhaps matches TRBD1 (5 bases). The length of the CDR3 is 16 residues. The germline gives CDR1 MNHNY, CDR2 SVGAGI (reference sequence). The V gene lost 6 bases and the J gene lost 4 bases, with 21 bases spanning the gap. The CDR3 bases are TGTGCCAGCAGGAGAATGGAAGGGGAGGGTAGCTATGGCTACACCTTC. This encodes CASRRMEGEGSYGYTF.

The rearrangement joins TRBV5-1 to TRBJ2-5, with TRBD2 matching over 8 bases. CDR3 length: 14 amino acids. The V gene's germline CDR1 is SGHRS and CDR2 YFSETQ. V lost 0 bases and J lost 4; bases outside the gene matches: 2. For the CDR3, the DNA is TGCGCCAGCAGCTTGGTAAGCGGGAGAGAGACCCAGTACTTC. As protein: CASSLVSGRETQYF.

The genes are TRBV6-6 and TRBJ1-2; unclear D gene. The CDR3 spans 13 residues. Germline V CDR1 and CDR2: MNHNY, SVGAGI (reference sequence). With 6 bases removed from V and 3 bases from J, the gap between germline ends came to 11 bases. The DNA of the CDR3 is TGTGCCAGCAGCTCCGGGAGGGACTATGGCTACACCTTC. Translation: CASSSGRDYGYTF.

In its sample, this clone was seen once. The rearrangement uses TRBV9 and TRBJ2-2; unclear D gene. Trimming cost V 0 bases and J 1 base, with 7 bases left between them. Germline CDR1 and CDR2: SGDLS and YYNGEE. CDR3 length equals 15 residues. CDR3 sequence: CASSVVSGNTGELFF. The CDR3 bases are TGTGCCAGCAGCGTAGTGAGTGGGAACACCGGGGAGCTGTTTTTT.

This clone was recorded only once. V gene TRBV5-1 combines with J gene TRBJ1-1; D perhaps matches TRBD1 (6 bases). Germline CDR1 SGHRS, CDR2 YFSETQ. CDR3 length equals 12 residues. V dropped 7 bases and J dropped 8 bases, with 15 bases sitting between them. In nucleotides, the CDR3 is TGCGCCAGCCGCATAGCAGGGGCGGAAGCTTTCTTT. Its protein product is CASRIAGAEAFF.

The J gene is TRBJ2-1, the V gene TRBV6-5; 11 positions match TRBD2. J was trimmed by 4 bases and V by 6 bases; bases with no gene match: 5. This CDR3 contains 15 residues. From germline, CDR1 is MNHEY and CDR2 SVGAGI. The CDR3 sequence is CASRSGLAEYNEQFF. The CDR3 DNA follows: TGTGCCAGCAGGTCGGGACTAGCGGAATACAATGAGCAGTTCTTC.

The CDR3 loop reads CSASGTSSYEQYF. CDR3 coding DNA: TGCAGTGCTAGTGGAACTAGCAGCTACGAGCAGTACTTC. The gene calls are TRBV20-1 and TRBJ2-7; D is perhaps TRBD2 (6 bases). This CDR3 comprises 13 residues. From germline, CDR1 is DFQATT and CDR2 SNEGSKA (reference sequence). V was cut by 3 bases and J by 3 bases, with 12 bases left in between.

V is TRBV10-2 and J is TRBJ1-3; no clear D. CDR3 length: 14 residues. Germline V gene sequence: CDR1 WSHSY, CDR2 SAAADI. Trimming removed 6 bases at V and 4 bases at J, with 13 bases between. DNA of the CDR3: TGCGCCAGCAGCCCACAGTCCGTAGGAAACACCATATATTTT. Amino acid sequence: CASSPQSVGNTIYF.

This clone appeared once. The gene calls are TRBV6-4 and TRBJ2-1; D remains ambiguous. From germline, CDR1 is MRHNA and CDR2 SNTAGT. Trimming took off 0 bases at V and 9 bases at J, with 6 bases between the two ends. The CDR3 has 12 residues. DNA of the CDR3: TGTGCCAGCAGTGACTCCGGCGGTGAGCAGTTCTTC. This translates into CASSDSGGEQFF.

This chain connects TRBV10-3 to TRBJ1-1; maybe TRBD1 (5 bases). The CDR3 is made up of 14 amino acids. V was pared by 10 bases and J by 1 base, with 16 bases between. The germline gives CDR1 ENHRY, CDR2 SYGVKD. CDR3 in amino acids: CASDTGGTNTEAFF. The CDR3 DNA follows: TGTGCCAGCGATACCGGGGGGACGAACACTGAAGCTTTCTTT.

The chain links TRBV5-3 to TRBJ2-4, with 7 bases fitting TRBD1. TRBV5-3 is an ORF for which the function is uncertain. The ends lost 8 bases at V and 4 bases at J; junction bases unmatched: 6. The CDR3 loop spans 13 amino acids. The CDR3 protein is CASGVGQKNIQYF. The CDR3, as DNA: TGTGCCAGTGGAGTGGGACAGAAAAACATTCAGTACTTC.

The chain couples TRBV6-5 to TRBJ2-5, with D perhaps TRBD1 (6 bases). With 8 bases removed from V and 2 bases from J, the gap between germline ends came to 18 bases. Germline values: CDR1 MNHEY, CDR2 SVGAGI. The CDR3 loop spans 15 amino acids. The CDR3 nucleotides are TGTGCCAGCTCCGGGTCGGGACACCCACAAGAGACCCAGTACTTC. It codes for CASSGSGHPQETQYF.

The chain recombines TRBV2 with TRBJ2-7; 8 nucleotides match TRBD1. Germline trimming cut 9 bases from V and 3 bases from J; bases unmatched to any gene: 7. Looked up from germline, CDR1 is SNHLY and CDR2 is FYNNEI. The CDR3 covers 13 residues. The DNA of the CDR3 is TGTGCCAGTCGACAGGGGACCGTCTACGAGCAGTACTTC. It translates to CASRQGTVYEQYF.

The chain combines TRBV5-6 with TRBJ2-7, with D uncertain. Looked up from germline, CDR1 is SGHDT and CDR2 is YYEEEE. The CDR3 loop spans 11 amino acids. V was trimmed by 2 bases and J by 7 bases, leaving 7 bases between them. This chain's CDR3 is CASSLSREQYF. CDR3 nucleotides: TGTGCCAGCAGCTTATCGCGGGAGCAGTACTTC. Complete variable domain (other parts from reference TRBV5-6 and TRBJ2-7): DAGVTQSPTHLIKTRGQQVTLRCSPKSGHDTVSWYQQALGQGPQFIFQYYEEEERQRGNFPDRFSGHQFPNYSSELNVNALLLGDSALYLCASSLSREQYFGPGTRLTVT.

This chain joins TRBV10-1 and TRBJ2-2, with 8 bases matching TRBD2. This CDR3 is 17 amino acids long. Germline V gives CDR1 WNHNN, CDR2 SYGVQD (reference sequence). The J segment lost 4 bases and the V segment lost 2 bases, leaving 9 bases of the junction unmatched. As DNA, the CDR3 is TGCGCCAGCAGTGAGCCCTTAGCGGGATTGCCCACCGGGGAGCTGTTTTTT. Residues: CASSEPLAGLPTGELFF.

The V and J genes are TRBV7-2 and TRBJ2-7; D uncertain. This CDR3 contains 13 residues. The V and J ends lost 3 bases and 3 bases respectively, with 9 bases between them. Germline CDR1 is SGHTA and CDR2 is FQGNSA. The CDR3 protein is CASSLAENYEQYF. The CDR3, as DNA: TGTGCCAGCAGCTTGGCGGAGAACTACGAGCAGTACTTC.

The J gene is TRBJ2-7, the V gene TRBV29-1; weak D call: TRBD2 (6 bases). Germline-derived CDR1 and CDR2 are SQVTM and ANQGSEA. This CDR3 has 13 residues. V shed 0 bases and J shed 5 bases, with 11 bases lying between them. The CDR3 coding sequence is TGCAGCGTTGAAGATTGGGCGGGGAACGAGCAGTACTTC. This translates into CSVEDWAGNEQYF.

The CDR3 here is CAIRSGQGARKGTQYF. The CDR3 bases are TGTGCCATCAGGTCCGGACAGGGGGCGCGAAAGGGGACCCAGTACTTC. The chain is built from TRBV10-3 and TRBJ2-5; TRBD1 matches at 11 bases. V lost 6 bases, J lost 7 bases, and 13 bases stayed unmatched. Germline loops: CDR1 ENHRY, CDR2 SYGVKD. The length of the CDR3 is 16 residues.